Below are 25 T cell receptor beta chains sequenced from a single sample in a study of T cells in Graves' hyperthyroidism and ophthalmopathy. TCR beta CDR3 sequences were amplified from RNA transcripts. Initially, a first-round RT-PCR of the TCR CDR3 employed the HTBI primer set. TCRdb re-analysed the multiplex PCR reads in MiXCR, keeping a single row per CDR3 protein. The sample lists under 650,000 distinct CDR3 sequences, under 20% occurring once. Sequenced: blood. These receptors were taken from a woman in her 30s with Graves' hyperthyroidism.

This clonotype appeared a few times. The CDR3 DNA reads TGTGCCAGTAGACACACCAACTATGGCTACACCTTC. Protein: CASRHTNYGYTF. V is TRBV19 and J is TRBJ1-2; no reliable D call. CDR3 size: 12 residues. Germline V lookup: CDR1 LNHDA, CDR2 SQIVND (reference sequence). Trimming left V 6 bases short and J 2 bases short, with 7 bases between.

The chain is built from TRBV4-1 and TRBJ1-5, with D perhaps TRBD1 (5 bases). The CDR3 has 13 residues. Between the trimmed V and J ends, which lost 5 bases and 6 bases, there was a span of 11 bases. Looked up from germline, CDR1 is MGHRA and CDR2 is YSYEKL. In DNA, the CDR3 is TGCGCCAGCAGCGAGACCAGGGTTCAGCCCCAGCATTTT. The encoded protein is CASSETRVQPQHF.

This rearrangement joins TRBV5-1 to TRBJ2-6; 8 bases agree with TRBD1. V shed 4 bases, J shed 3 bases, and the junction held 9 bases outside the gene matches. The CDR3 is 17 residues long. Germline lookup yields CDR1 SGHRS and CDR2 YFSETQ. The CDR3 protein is CASSGFQGALGANVLTF. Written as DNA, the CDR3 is TGCGCCAGCAGCGGCTTCCAGGGGGCGCTTGGGGCCAACGTCCTGACTTTC.

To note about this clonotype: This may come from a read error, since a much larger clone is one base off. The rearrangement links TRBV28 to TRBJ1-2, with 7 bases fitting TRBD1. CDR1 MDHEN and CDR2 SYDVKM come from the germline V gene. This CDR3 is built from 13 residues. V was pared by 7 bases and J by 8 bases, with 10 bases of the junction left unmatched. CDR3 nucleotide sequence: TGTGCCAGCAATCTACTCAGGGGGGGGGGCTACACCTTC. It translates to CASNLLRGGGYTF.

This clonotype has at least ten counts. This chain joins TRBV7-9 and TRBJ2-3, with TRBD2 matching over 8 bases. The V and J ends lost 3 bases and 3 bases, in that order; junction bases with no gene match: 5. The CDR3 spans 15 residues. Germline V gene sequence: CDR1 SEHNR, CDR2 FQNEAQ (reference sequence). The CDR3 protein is CASSFKREKTDTQYF. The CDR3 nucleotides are TGTGCCAGCAGCTTCAAGCGGGAGAAAACAGATACGCAGTATTTT. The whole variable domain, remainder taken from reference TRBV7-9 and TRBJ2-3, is DTGVSQNPRHKITKRGQNVTFRCDPISEHNRLYWYRQTLGQGPEFLTYFQNEAQLEKSRLLSDRFSAERPKGSFSTLEIQRTEQGDSAMYLCASSFKREKTDTQYFGPGTRLTVL.

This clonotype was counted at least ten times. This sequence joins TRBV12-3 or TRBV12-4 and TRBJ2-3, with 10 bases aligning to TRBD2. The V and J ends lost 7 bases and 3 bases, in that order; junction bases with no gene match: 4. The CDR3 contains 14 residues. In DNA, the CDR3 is TGTGCCAGCAAGCCGGGACTAGCGACAGATACGCAGTATTTT. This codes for CASKPGLATDTQYF.

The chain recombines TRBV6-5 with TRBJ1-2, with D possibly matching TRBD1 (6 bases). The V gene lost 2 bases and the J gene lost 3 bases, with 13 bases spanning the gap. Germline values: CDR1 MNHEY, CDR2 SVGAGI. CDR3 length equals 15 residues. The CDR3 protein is CASSYPQKGDYGYTF. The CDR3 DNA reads TGTGCCAGCAGTTACCCCCAAAAGGGGGACTATGGCTACACCTTC.

The CDR3 sequence is CASSYSYRGPSNEQFF. The CDR3 DNA reads as TGTGCCAGCAGTTACTCTTACAGGGGGCCGAGCAATGAGCAGTTCTTC. The chain is built from TRBV6-6 and TRBJ2-1, with 9 bases matching TRBD1. Germline loops: CDR1 MNHNY, CDR2 SVGAGI (reference sequence). J lost 6 bases, V lost 0 bases, and 6 bases had no gene match. The CDR3 contains 16 residues.

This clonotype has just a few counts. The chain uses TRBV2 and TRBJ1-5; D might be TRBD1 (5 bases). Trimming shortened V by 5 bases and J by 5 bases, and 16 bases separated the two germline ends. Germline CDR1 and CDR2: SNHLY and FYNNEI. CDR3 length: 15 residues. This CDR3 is CASSSDSLGDQPQHF. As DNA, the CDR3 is TGTGCCAGCAGTTCTGACAGCCTGGGAGATCAGCCCCAGCATTTT.

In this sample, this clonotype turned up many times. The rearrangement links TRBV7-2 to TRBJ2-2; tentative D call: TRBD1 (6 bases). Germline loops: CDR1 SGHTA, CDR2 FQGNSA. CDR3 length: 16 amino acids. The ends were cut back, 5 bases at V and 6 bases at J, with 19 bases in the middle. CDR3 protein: CASSARASGTSGELFF. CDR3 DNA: TGTGCCAGCAGCGCTCGAGCCTCGGGGACATCCGGGGAGCTGTTTTTT.

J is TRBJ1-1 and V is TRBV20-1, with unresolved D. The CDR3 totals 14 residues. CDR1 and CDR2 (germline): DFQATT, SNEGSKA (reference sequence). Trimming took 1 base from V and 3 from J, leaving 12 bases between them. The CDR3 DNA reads TGCAGTGCTAGAGTTCCAGAACTGGACACTGAAGCTTTCTTT. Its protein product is CSARVPELDTEAFF.

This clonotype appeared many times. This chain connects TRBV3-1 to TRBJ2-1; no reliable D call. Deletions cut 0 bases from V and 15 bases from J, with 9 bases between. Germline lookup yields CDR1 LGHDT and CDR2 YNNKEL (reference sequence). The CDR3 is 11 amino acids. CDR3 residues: CASSQDGQSFF. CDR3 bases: TGTGCCAGCAGCCAAGACGGGCAGTCGTTCTTC.

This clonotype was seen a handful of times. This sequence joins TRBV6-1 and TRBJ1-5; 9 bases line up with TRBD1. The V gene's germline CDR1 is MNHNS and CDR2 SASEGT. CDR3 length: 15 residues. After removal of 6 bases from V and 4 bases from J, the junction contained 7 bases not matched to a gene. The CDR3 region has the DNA TGTGCCAGCAGGACGGACAGGGGAGCAAATCAGCCCCAGCATTTT. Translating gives CASRTDRGANQPQHF.

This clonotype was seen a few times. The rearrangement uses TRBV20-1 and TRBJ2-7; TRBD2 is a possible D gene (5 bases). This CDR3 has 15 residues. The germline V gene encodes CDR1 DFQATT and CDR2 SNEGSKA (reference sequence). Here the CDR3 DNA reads TGCAGCTGTCAAAACCCTCGGACTGGGTCCTACGAGCAGTACTTC. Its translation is CSCQNPRTGSYEQYF.

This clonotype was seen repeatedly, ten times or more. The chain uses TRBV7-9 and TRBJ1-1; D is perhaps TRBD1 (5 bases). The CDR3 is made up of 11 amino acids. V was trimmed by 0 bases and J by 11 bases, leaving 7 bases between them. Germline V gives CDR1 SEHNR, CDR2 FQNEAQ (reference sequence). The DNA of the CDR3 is TGTGCCAGCAGCTTAGCGGGGCGGGCTTTCTTT. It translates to CASSLAGRAFF.

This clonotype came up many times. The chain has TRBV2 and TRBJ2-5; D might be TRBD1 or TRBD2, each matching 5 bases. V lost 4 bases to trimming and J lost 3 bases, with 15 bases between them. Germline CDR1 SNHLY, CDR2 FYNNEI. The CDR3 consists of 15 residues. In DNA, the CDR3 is TGTGCCAGCAGTGGTGGGTGGGGGAGCAAAGAGACCCAGTACTTC. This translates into CASSGGWGSKETQYF. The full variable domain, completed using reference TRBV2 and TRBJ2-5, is EPEVTQTPSHQVTQMGQEVILRCVPISNHLYFYWYRQILGQKVEFLVSFYNNEISEKSEIFDDQFSVERPDGSNFTLKIRSTKLEDSAMYFCASSGGWGSKETQYFGPGTRLLVL.

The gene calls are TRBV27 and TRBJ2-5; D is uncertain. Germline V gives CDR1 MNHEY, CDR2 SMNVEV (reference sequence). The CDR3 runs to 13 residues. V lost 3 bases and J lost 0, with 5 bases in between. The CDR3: CASSFQYQETQYF. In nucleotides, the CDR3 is TGTGCCAGCAGTTTTCAGTACCAAGAGACCCAGTACTTC.

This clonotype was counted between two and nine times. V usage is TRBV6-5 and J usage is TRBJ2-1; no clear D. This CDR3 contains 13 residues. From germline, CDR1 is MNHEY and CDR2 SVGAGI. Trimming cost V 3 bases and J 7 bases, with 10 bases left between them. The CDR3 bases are TGTGCCAGCAGTTATAACAGCGTAAATGAGCAGTTCTTC. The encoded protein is CASSYNSVNEQFF.

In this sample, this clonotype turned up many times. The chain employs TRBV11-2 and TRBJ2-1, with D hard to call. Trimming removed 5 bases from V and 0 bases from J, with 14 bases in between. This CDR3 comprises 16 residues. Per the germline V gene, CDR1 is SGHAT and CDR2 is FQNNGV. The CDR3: CASSLSGLFSYNEQFF. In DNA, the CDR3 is TGTGCCAGCAGCCTAAGTGGGCTGTTCTCCTACAATGAGCAGTTCTTC.

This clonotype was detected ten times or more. CDR3 coding DNA: TGCGCCAGCAGGACGGGTACGTCGGACTCCTACAATGAGCAGTTCTTC. Translation: CASRTGTSDSYNEQFF. This chain links TRBV5-1 with TRBJ2-1, with no clear D. CDR1 is SGHRS and CDR2 is YFSETQ in the germline V gene. This CDR3 is 16 amino acids long. V lost 5 bases, J lost 0 bases, and 15 bases lay in between. The variable domain in full, completed from reference TRBV5-1 and TRBJ2-1, reads KAGVTQTPRYLIKTRGQQVTLSCSPISGHRSVSWYQQTPGQGLQFLFEYFSETQRNKGNFPGRFSGRQFSNSRSEMNVSTLELGDSALYLCASRTGTSDSYNEQFFGPGTRLTVL.

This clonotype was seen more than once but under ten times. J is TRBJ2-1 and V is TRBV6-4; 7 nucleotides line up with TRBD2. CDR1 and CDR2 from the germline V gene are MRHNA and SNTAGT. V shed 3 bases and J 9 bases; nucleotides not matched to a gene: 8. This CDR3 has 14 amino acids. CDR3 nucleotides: TGTGCCAGCAGTGATGGACTAGAAGGAACTGAGCAGTTCTTC. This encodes CASSDGLEGTEQFF.

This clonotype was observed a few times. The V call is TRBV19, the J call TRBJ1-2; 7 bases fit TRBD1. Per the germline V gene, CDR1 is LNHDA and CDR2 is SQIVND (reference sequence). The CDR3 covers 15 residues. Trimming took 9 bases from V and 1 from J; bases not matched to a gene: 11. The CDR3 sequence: CASRQGGFGNYGYTF. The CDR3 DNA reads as TGTGCCAGCAGACAGGGAGGATTCGGTAACTATGGCTACACCTTC.

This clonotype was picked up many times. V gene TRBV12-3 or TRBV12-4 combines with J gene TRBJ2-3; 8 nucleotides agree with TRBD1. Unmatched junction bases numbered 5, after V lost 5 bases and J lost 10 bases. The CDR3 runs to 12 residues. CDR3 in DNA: TGTGCCAGCAGTCCCCGACAGGGGTCGCAGTATTTT. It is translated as CASSPRQGSQYF.

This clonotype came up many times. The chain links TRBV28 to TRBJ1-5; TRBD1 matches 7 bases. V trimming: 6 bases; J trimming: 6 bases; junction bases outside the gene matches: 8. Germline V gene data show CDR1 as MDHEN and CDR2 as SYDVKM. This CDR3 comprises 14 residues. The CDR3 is CASRGGGGSQPQHF. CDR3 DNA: TGTGCCAGCAGGGGAGGAGGGGGCAGTCAGCCCCAGCATTTT.

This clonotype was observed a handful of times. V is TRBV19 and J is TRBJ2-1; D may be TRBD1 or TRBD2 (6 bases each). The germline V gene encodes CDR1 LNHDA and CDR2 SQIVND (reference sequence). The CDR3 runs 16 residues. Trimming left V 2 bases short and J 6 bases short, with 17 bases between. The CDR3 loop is CASSIRGELNRNEQFF. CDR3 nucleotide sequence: TGTGCCAGTAGTATAAGGGGGGAACTCAATCGCAATGAGCAGTTCTTC.